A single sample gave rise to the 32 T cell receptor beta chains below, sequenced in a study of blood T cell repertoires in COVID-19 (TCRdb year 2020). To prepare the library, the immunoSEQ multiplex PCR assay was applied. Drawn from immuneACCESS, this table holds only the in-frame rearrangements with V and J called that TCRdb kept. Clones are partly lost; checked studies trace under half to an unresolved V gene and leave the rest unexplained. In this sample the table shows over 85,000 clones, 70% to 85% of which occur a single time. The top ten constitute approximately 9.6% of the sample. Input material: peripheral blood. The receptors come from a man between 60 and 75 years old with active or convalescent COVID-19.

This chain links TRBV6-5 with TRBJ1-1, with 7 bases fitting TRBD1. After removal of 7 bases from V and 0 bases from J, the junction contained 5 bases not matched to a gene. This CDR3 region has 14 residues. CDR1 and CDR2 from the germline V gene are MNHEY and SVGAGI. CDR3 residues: CASTRDRVNTEAFF. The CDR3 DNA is TGTGCCAGCACTAGGGACAGAGTGAACACTGAAGCTTTCTTT.

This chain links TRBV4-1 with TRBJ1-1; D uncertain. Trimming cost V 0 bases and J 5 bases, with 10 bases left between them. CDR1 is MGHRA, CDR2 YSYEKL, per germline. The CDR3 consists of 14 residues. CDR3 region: CASSQDLRLTEAFF. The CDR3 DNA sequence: TGCGCCAGCAGCCAAGACTTACGGTTGACTGAAGCTTTCTTT.

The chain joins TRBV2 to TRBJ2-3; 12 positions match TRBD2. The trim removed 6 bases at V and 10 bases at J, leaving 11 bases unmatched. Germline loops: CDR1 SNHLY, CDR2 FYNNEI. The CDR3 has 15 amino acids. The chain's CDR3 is CASRTSGRRQWAQYF. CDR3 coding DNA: TGTGCCAGCAGAACTAGCGGGAGGCGGCAGTGGGCGCAGTATTTT.

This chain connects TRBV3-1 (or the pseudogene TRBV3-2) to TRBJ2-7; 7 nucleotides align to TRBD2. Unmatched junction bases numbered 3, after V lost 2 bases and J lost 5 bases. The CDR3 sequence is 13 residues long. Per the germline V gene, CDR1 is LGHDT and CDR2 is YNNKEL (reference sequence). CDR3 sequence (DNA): TGTGCCAGCAGCCAAACGGGAGGACACGAGCAGTACTTC. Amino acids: CASSQTGGHEQYF.

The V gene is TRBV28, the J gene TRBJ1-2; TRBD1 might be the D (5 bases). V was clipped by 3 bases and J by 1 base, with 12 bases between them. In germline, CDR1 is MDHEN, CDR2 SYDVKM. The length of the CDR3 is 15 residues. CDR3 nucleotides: TGTGCCAGCAGTTTCGGGCACAGGATTAACTATGGCTACACCTTC. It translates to CASSFGHRINYGYTF.

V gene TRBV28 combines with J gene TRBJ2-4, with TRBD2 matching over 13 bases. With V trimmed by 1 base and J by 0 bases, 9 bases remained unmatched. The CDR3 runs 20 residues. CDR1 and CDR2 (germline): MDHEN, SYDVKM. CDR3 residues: CASSLFPTSGRPLAKNIQYF. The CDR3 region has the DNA TGTGCCAGCAGTTTATTCCCGACTAGCGGGAGGCCACTAGCCAAAAACATTCAGTACTTC.

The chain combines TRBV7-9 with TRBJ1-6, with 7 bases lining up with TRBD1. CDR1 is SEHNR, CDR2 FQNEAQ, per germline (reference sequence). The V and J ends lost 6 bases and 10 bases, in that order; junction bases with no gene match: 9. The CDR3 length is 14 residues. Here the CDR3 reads CASREQGKGSPLHF. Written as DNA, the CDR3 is TGTGCCAGCAGGGAACAGGGGAAGGGATCACCCCTCCACTTT.

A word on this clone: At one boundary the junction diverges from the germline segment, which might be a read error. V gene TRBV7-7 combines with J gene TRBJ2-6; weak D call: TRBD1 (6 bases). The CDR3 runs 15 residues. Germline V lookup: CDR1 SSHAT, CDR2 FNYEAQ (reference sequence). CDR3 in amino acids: CASSTGISGANVLTF. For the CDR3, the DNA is TGTGCTAGCAGCACAGGGATCTCTGGGGCCAACGTCCTGACTTTC.

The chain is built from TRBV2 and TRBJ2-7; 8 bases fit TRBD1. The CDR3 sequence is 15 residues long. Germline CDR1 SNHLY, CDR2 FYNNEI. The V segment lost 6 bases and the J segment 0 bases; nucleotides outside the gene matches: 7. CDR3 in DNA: TGTGCCAGCAGCCAGGACAGGGCAAGCTCCTACGAGCAGTACGTC. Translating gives CASSQDRASSYEQYV.

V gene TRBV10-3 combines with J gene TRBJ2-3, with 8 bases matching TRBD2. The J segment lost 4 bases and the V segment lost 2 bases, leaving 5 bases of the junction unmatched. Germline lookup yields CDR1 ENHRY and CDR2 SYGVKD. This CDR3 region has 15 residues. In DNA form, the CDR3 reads TGTGCCATCAGTGAGAGAGCGGGAGTATCAGATACGCAGTATTTT. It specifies CAISERAGVSDTQYF.

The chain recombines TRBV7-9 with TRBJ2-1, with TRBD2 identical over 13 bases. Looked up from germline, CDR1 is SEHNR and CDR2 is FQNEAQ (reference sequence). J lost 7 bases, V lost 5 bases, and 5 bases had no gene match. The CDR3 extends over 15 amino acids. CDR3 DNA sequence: TGTGCCAGCAGCGGAGGGACTAGCGGGAAGAATGAGCAGTTCTTC. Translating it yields CASSGGTSGKNEQFF.

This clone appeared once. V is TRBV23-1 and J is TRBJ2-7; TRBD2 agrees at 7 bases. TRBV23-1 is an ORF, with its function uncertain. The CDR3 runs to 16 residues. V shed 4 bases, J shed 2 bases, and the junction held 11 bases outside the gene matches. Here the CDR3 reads CASSPELGGGTYEQYV. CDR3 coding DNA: TGCGCCAGCAGTCCCGAGCTGGGCGGGGGTACCTACGAGCAGTACGTC.

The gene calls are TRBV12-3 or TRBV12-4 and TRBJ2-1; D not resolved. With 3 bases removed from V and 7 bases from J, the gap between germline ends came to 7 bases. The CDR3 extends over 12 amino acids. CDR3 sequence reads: CASSFERNEQFF. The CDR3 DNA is TGTGCCAGCAGTTTTGAGAGGAATGAGCAGTTCTTC.

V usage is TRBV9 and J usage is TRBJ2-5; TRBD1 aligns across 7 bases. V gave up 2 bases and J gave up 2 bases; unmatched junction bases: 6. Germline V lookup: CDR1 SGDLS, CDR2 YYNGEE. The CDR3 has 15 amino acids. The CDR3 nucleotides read TGTGCCAGCAGCGTTGGGACAGTCCCGCAAGAGACCCAGTACTTC. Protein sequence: CASSVGTVPQETQYF. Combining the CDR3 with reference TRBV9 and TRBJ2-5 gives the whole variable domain DSGVTQTPKHLITATGQRVTLRCSPRSGDLSVYWYQQSLDQGLQFLIQYYNGEERAKGNILERFSAQQFPDLHSELNLSSLELGDSALYFCASSVGTVPQETQYFGPGTRLLVL.

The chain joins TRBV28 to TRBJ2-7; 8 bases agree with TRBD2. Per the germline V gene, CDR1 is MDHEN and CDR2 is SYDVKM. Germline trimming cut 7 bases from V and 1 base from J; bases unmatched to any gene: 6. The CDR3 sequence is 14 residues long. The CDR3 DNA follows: TGTGCCAGCACCCCCGGGGGGGATTCCTACGAGCAGTACTTC. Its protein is CASTPGGDSYEQYF. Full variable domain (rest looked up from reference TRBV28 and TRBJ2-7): DVKVTQSSRYLVKRTGEKVFLECVQDMDHENMFWYRQDPGLGLRLIYFSYDVKMKEKGDIPEGYSVSREKKERFSLILESASTNQTSMYLCASTPGGDSYEQYFGPGTRLTVT.

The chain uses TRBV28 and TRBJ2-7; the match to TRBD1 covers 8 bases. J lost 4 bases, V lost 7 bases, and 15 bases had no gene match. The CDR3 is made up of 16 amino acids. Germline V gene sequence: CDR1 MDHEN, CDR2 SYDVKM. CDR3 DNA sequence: TGTGCCAGCAACGCAGGGGGCCCATCCTACCAATACGAGCAGTACGTC. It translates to CASNAGGPSYQYEQYV.

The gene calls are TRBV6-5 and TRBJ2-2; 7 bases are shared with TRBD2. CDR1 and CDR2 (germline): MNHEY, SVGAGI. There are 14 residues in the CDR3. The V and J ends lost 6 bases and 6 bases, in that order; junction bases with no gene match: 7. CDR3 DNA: TGTGCCAGCAGCGGACTAGGAGCCGCCGGGGAGCTGTTTTTT. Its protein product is CASSGLGAAGELFF.

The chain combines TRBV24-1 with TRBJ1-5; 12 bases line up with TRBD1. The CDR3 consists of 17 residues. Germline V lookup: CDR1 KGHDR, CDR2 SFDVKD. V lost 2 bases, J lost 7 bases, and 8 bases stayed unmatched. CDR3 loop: CATSDSGTGGFGQPQHF. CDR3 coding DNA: TGTGCCACCAGTGATTCCGGGACAGGGGGCTTCGGGCAGCCCCAGCATTTT.

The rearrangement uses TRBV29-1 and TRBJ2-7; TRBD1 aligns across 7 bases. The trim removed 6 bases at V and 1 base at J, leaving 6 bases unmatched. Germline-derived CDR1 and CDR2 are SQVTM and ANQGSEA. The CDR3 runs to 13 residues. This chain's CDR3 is CSVQGSRSYEQYF. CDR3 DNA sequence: TGCAGCGTACAGGGGAGTCGTTCCTACGAGCAGTACTTC.

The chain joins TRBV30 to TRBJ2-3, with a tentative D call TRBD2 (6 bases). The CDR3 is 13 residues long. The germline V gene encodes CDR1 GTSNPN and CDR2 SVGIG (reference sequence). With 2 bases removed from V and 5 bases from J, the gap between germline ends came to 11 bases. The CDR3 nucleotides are TGTGCCTGGAGTAGGGCCGGGAGAGATACGCAGTATTTT. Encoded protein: CAWSRAGRDTQYF.

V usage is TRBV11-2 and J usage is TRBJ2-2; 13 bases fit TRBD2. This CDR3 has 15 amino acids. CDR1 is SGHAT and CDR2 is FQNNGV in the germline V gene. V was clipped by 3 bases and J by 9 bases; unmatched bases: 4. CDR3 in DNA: TGTGCCAGCAGCTTGGGACTAGCGGGGCCCCGGGAGCTGTTTTTT. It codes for CASSLGLAGPRELFF. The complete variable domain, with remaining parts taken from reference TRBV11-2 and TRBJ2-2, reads EAGVAQSPRYKIIEKRQSVAFWCNPISGHATLYWYQQILGQGPKLLIQFQNNGVVDDSQLPKDRFSAERLKGVDSTLKIQPAKLEDSAVYLCASSLGLAGPRELFFGEGSRLTVL.

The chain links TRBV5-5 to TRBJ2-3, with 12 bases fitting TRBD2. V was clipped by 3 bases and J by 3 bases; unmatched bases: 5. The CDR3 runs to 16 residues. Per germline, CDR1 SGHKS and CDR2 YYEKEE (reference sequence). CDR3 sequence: CASSSGTSGLTDTQYF. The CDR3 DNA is TGTGCCAGCAGCTCCGGGACTAGCGGGTTAACAGATACGCAGTATTTT.

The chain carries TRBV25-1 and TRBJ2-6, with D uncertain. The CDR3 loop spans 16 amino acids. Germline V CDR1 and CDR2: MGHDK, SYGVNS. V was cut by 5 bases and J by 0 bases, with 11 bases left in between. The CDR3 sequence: CASSLTLLSGANVLTF. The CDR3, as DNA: TGTGCCAGCAGTTTAACTCTCCTCTCTGGGGCCAACGTCCTGACTTTC.

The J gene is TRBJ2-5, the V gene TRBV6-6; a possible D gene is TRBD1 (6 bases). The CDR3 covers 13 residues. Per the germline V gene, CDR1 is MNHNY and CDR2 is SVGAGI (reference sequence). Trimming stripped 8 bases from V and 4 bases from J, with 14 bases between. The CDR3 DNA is TGTGCCAGCTCCCAGAGGGGGATAGAGACCCAGTACTTC. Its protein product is CASSQRGIETQYF.

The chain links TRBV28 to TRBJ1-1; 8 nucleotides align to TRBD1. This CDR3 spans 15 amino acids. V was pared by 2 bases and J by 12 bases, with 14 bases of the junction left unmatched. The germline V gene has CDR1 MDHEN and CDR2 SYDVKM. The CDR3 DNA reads TGTGCCAGCAGTTTACCCCTGGCAGGGGGCGCGAGAACTTTCTTT. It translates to CASSLPLAGGARTFF.

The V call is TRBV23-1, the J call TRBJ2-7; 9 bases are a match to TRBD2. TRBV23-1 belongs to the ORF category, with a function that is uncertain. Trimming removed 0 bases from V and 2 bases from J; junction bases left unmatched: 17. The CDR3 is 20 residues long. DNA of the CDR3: TGCGCCAGCAGTCAATCTGGTACTAGCTCTCAAGCGGGGGGTCCCTACGAGCAGTACGTC. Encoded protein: CASSQSGTSSQAGGPYEQYV.

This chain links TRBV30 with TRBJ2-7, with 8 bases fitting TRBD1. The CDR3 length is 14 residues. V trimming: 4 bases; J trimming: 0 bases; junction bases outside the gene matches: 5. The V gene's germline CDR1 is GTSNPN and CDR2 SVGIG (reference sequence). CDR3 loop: CAWNRQGSSYEQYF. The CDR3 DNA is TGTGCCTGGAACCGACAGGGGAGCTCCTACGAGCAGTACTTC.

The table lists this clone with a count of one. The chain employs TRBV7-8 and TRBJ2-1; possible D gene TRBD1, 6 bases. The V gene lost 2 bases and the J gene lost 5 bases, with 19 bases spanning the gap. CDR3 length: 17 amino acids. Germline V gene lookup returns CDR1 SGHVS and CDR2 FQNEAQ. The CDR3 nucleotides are TGTGCCAGCAGCTTAAGATCGAGCACAGGGTGGAACAATGAGCAGTTCTTC. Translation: CASSLRSSTGWNNEQFF. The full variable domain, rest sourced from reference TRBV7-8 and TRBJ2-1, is GAGVSQSPRYKVAKRGQDVALRCDPISGHVSLFWYQQALGQGPEFLTYFQNEAQLDKSGLPSDRFFAERPEGSVSTLKIQRTQQEDSAVYLCASSLRSSTGWNNEQFFGPGTRLTVL.

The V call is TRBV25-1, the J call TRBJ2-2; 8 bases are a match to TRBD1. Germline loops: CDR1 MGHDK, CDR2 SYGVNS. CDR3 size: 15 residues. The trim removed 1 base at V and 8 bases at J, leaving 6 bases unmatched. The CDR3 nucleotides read TGTGCCAGCAGTGAATTAAGGACAGGGCTAGGGGAGCTGTTTTTT. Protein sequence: CASSELRTGLGELFF.

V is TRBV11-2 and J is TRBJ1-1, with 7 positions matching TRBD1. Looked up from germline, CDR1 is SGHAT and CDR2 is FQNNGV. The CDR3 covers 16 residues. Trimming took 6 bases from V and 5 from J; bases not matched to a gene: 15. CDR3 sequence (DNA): TGTGCCAGCAGTTTGTTACAGGGGAGGCTATCAACTGAAGCTTTCTTT. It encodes CASSLLQGRLSTEAFF.

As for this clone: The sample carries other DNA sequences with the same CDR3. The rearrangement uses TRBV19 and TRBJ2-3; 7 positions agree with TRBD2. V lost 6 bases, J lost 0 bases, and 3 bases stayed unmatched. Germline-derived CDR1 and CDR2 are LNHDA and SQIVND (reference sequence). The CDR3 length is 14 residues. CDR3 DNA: TGTGCCAGTAGACAGCGGGGTAGCACAGATACGCAGTATTTT. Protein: CASRQRGSTDTQYF.

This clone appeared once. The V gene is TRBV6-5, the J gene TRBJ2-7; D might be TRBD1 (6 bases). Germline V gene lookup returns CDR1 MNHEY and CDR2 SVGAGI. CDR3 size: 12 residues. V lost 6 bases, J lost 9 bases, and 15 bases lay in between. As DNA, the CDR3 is TGTGCCAGCAGAGGGGGAAGGGGTCGGCAGTACGTC. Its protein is CASRGGRGRQYV.